This T cell receptor (beta chain) was documented in a study of T cell responses to AZD1222 COVID-19 vaccine (dated by TCRdb to the early 2020s). Study-level background: A total of 233 trial participants underwent TCR sequencing, of whom about 210 had received two doses of AZD1222 and some 26 had received two doses of the MenACWY control vaccine. Trial participants were enrolled by age into 18-55, 56-69 and 70-plus year subgroups, with around 150, 28 and 57 TCR-sequenced participants respectively.

Study-level results and caveats: Conclusions about previously exposed vaccinees are limited because only 6 or 7 AZD1222 recipients were SARS-CoV-2 seropositive at baseline. Because no day 14 peak-response samples were available, the repertoires could be characterized only after the peak T cell response. Vaccine-associated CD4 TCRs spanned the whole spike protein, with dominant responses in regions 160-218 and 743-854. The 56-69-year group was small, and its depth increase did not reach significance, likely because of low power. Reportedly, close to half of the unique spike-specific TCRs recognized epitopes lying outside the regions that are mutated in the B.1.351 and B.1.1.7 variants. Spike-specific TCR breadth and depth rose significantly after two AZD1222 doses compared with day 0 and with MenACWY recipients. Participants were mostly white British and included more females than males, and it was suggested by the authors that clonal diversity may have been underestimated.

The CDR3 regions of human TCRbeta chains were analyzed by immunosequencing. The study's own analysis went as follows. Repertoire TCRs were checked for matches against a reference library of SARS-CoV-2-specific TCRs that had been generated using the MIRA antigen-specificity platform. Breadth was defined as the fraction of unique TCRs that were SARS-CoV-2-associated, and depth was defined as the fraction of total T cells that were SARS-CoV-2-associated. Each spike-specific TCR was assigned to its reactive spike region and to a CD4 or CD8 class using the MIRA data. Log10-transformed breadth and depth values were compared by one-way ANOVA with Sidak's multiple comparisons tests. This is the immuneACCESS table as TCRdb keeps it, with only in-frame sequences that have V and J called. A part of the clones is gone; compared with another copy, unresolved V genes explain less than half, and the rest is unexplained. V and J calls plus clone size are reproduced from that table; the DNA served to infer D and trimming. Across this sample there are fewer than 150,000 clones, with 85% to 95% seen only once. The ten largest clonotypes hold around 6.5% of the sample.

Points on this clone: Its antigen is currently not known. It has no much larger one-base neighbor in the sample; base qualities were not kept.

The time point label, read with the paper, signifies: about 28 days (+/-7) after the second vaccine dose. AZD1222 recipients with second doses at about 4 weeks or about 12 weeks were pooled, because spike-specific TCR depth and breadth did not differ between schedules. The vaccinee samples were drawn from two UK trials, COV001 and COV002, one of which was a single-blind randomized controlled phase 2/3 trial testing AZD1222 (ChAdOx1 nCoV-19) in healthy adults. For TCRbeta chain sequencing, PBMC samples were collected from trial participants at day 0 and at day 28 after the second dose. V gives up 5 bases and J gives up 8 bases, and the segment between their germline ends measures 19 bases. CDR1 and CDR2 are drawn from the germline V gene: SGHAT, FQNNGV. From the cysteine through the phenylalanine, the CDR3 covers 15 amino acids. The read is trimmed to its CDR3 DNA, 45 bases read in frame from base 1.

This sequence was found in an adult who received the AZD1222 COVID-19 vaccine. The sample in question was peripheral blood, obtained 28 days after the second AZD1222 dose. This chain is built from TRBV11-2 and TRBJ2-1, with TRBD1 tentatively as D gene (5 bases match). The base sequence is TGTGCCAGCAGCCAAACGCCCGGTCCAGGGCATGAGCAGTTCTTC. The resulting protein is CASSQTPGPGHEQFF.